The rows below give T cell receptor beta chains drawn from one sample of a study of control samples from healthy donors and cancer patients. Assay used: immunoSEQ multiplex PCR; TCRdb lists only in-frame clones, some missing. The data show 100,000 to 150,000 clones, around 90% seen once. Sequences were obtained from blood. These receptors were obtained from a man aged 35-49 years in good health. CDR3s include the opening cysteine and the closing phenylalanine or tryptophan. The D gene is left open where the match is weak. Expanded clones get a size class; other rows say once, few or many, or leave the size out.

J | V | size | D | length | CDR3 | DNA
TRBJ2-5 | TRBV5-1 | - | TRBD1 | 15 | CASSITDRAAETQYF | TGCGCCAGCAGCATCACTGACAGGGCGGCGGAGACCCAGTACTTC
TRBJ1-1 | TRBV6-5 | - | - | 13 | CASNLGGGSEAFF | TGTGCCAGCAATCTCGGGGGGGGATCTGAAGCTTTCTTT
TRBJ2-2 | TRBV3-1/TRBV3-2 | - | - | 12 | CASSPGFGELFF | TGTGCCAGCAGCCCCGGGTTCGGGGAGCTGTTTTTT
TRBJ1-2 | TRBV27 | - | TRBD1 | 16 | CASSSYAGQGVHGYTF | TGTGCCAGCAGTTCCTACGCGGGACAGGGGGTCCATGGCTACACCTTC
TRBJ1-1 | TRBV7-2 | once | - | 14 | CASRPSTANTEAFF | TGTGCCAGCAGACCCAGTACAGCGAACACTGAAGCTTTCTTT
TRBJ1-6 | TRBV12-3/TRBV12-4 | - | - | 12 | CASSLYNSPLHF | TGTGCCAGCAGTTTATATAATTCACCCCTCCACTTT
TRBJ1-1 | TRBV29-1 | - | - | 13 | CSVSWTENTEAFF | TGCAGCGTGAGCTGGACAGAGAACACTGAAGCTTTCTTT
TRBJ1-2 | TRBV19 | - | - | 15 | CASSVGRAFDYGYTF | TGTGCCAGTAGTGTAGGGAGGGCTTTCGACTATGGCTACACCTTC
TRBJ1-2 | TRBV24-1 | few | TRBD1 | 16 | CATSGVLGQGEGGYTF | TGTGCCACCAGTGGTGTCCTCGGACAGGGGGAAGGTGGCTACACCTTC
TRBJ1-2 | TRBV4-2 | - | - | 13 | CASSQGRGYGYTF | TGTGCCAGCAGCCAAGGCAGGGGCTATGGCTACACCTTC
TRBJ1-1 | TRBV7-2 | - | TRBD1 | 16 | CASSFPPGQGNTEAFF | TGTGCCAGCAGCTTTCCCCCGGGACAGGGGAACACTGAAGCTTTCTTT
TRBJ2-3 | TRBV28 | - | - | 14 | CATLGGTSTDTQYF | TGTGCCACCCTAGGCGGGACGAGCACAGATACGCAGTATTTT
TRBJ2-7 | TRBV6-5 | - | - | 14 | CASSYSSRAYEQYF | TGTGCCAGCAGTTACTCTAGCAGGGCCTACGAGCAGTACTTC
TRBJ1-1 | TRBV18 | - | - | 13 | CASTIGVVTEAFF | TGTGCCAGCACCATAGGGGTTGTTACTGAAGCTTTCTTT
TRBJ1-5 | TRBV20-1 | - | - | 16 | CSASRFGGLSNQPQHF | TGCAGTGCTAGTCGTTTCGGGGGGCTGAGCAATCAGCCCCAGCATTTT
TRBJ2-7 | TRBV9 | - | TRBD1 | 15 | CASSPRQGRAYEQYF | TGTGCCAGCAGCCCTCGACAGGGAAGGGCCTACGAGCAGTACTTC
TRBJ1-6 | TRBV7-2 | few | TRBD1 | 16 | CASSLQGAAYNSPLHF | TGTGCCAGCAGCTTACAGGGGGCTGCTTATAATTCACCCCTCCACTTT
TRBJ2-7 | TRBV18 | - | - | 15 | CASSPSLGGAYEQYF | TGTGCCAGCTCACCAAGCCTGGGTGGAGCCTACGAGCAGTACTTC
TRBJ2-5 | TRBV5-5 | - | TRBD1 | 16 | CASSTNRDRGPETQYF | TGTGCCAGCAGCACTAACCGGGACAGGGGGCCAGAGACCCAGTACTTC
TRBJ1-2 | TRBV29-1 | - | TRBD1 | 16 | CSVPGGLGYRNYGYTF | TGCAGCGTTCCAGGGGGCCTGGGTTATCGCAACTATGGCTACACCTTC
TRBJ2-1 | TRBV7-2 | - | - | 14 | CASSLEGGGNEQFF | TGTGCCAGCAGCTTAGAGGGAGGAGGTAATGAGCAGTTCTTC
TRBJ2-3 | TRBV3-1/TRBV3-2 | - | TRBD2 | 15 | CASRRTSGKTDTQYF | TGTGCCAGCAGACGGACTAGCGGGAAAACAGATACGCAGTATTTT
TRBJ2-5 | TRBV5-1 | - | - | 15 | CASSFTGELQETQYF | TGCGCCAGCAGCTTTACTGGGGAACTCCAGGAGACCCAGTACTTC
TRBJ1-2 | TRBV11-3 | - | - | 15 | CASSLAAGSLGGYTF | TGTGCCAGCAGCTTAGCGGCAGGCTCTTTAGGAGGCTACACCTTC
TRBJ2-1 | TRBV3-1/TRBV3-2 | - | TRBD2 | 19 | CASSQTNGQAGGSYNEQFF | TGTGCCAGCAGCCAAACGAACGGTCAAGCGGGGGGATCCTACAATGAGCAGTTCTTC
TRBJ1-1 | TRBV13 | - | TRBD1 | 14 | CASSTGQGRAEAFF | TGTGCCAGCAGCACAGGACAGGGGAGGGCTGAAGCTTTCTTT
TRBJ1-5 | TRBV30 | - | - | 13 | CAWSDNSNQPQHF | TGTGCCTGGAGTGACAATAGCAATCAGCCCCAGCATTTT
TRBJ2-5 | TRBV11-1 | - | - | 13 | CASSLGNLGTQYF | TGTGCCAGCAGCTTAGGGAATCTTGGGACCCAGTACTTC
TRBJ1-1 | TRBV7-9 | - | - | 11 | CASSKQPEAFF | TGTGCCAGCAGCAAACAGCCTGAAGCTTTCTTT
TRBJ1-1 | TRBV27 | - | TRBD1 | 13 | CASSQGARTEAFF | TGTGCCAGTTCACAGGGGGCAAGGACTGAAGCTTTCTTT
TRBJ2-5 | TRBV5-6 | - | - | 12 | CASSLRRETQYF | TGTGCCAGCAGCCTGAGGCGAGAGACCCAGTACTTC
TRBJ1-3 | TRBV19 | - | - | 13 | CASKDRNGNTIYF | TGTGCCAGTAAAGACAGGAATGGAAACACCATATATTTT
TRBJ1-1 | TRBV30 | - | - | 14 | CASTSGSMNTEAFF | TGTGCCTCCACGTCCGGGTCCATGAACACTGAAGCTTTCTTT
TRBJ1-5 | TRBV5-6 | - | - | 16 | CASSSTGTASNQPQHF | TGTGCCAGCAGCTCTACCGGGACCGCTAGCAATCAGCCCCAGCATTTT
TRBJ1-1 | TRBV7-2 | - | TRBD1 | 16 | CASSSTGGARGTEAFF | TGTGCCAGCAGCTCAACAGGGGGCGCAAGGGGCACTGAAGCTTTCTTT
TRBJ1-2 | TRBV5-1 | - | TRBD1 | 15 | CASSLVGRGSGGYTF | TGCGCCAGCAGCTTGGTGGGCAGGGGGAGCGGAGGCTACACCTTC
TRBJ1-1 | TRBV4-1 | - | - | 14 | CASSQVRGDTEAFF | TGCGCCAGCAGCCAAGTTCGGGGCGATACTGAAGCTTTCTTT
TRBJ2-7 | TRBV9 | - | - | 15 | CASSVGGGRSGEQYF | TGTGCCAGCAGCGTAGGAGGTGGTAGGTCAGGGGAGCAGTACTTC
TRBJ2-5 | TRBV5-1 | - | - | 15 | CASSLFGAPQETQYF | TGCGCCAGCAGCTTGTTCGGGGCTCCCCAAGAGACCCAGTACTTC
TRBJ2-7 | TRBV11-3 | once | TRBD1 | 13 | CASSRTGAYEQYF | TGTGCCAGCAGCCGGACAGGGGCCTACGAGCAGTACTTC
TRBJ1-6 | TRBV7-2 | - | - | 14 | CASSSGHRDSPLHF | TGTGCCAGCAGCTCCGGCCACAGGGATTCACCCCTCCACTTT
TRBJ2-5 | TRBV7-2 | - | - | 12 | CASSFRAETQYF | TGTGCCAGCAGCTTCAGGGCTGAGACCCAGTACTTC
TRBJ1-1 | TRBV10-1 | few | - | 13 | CASSESGTSQAFF | TGCGCCAGCAGTGAGTCTGGGACAAGCCAAGCTTTCTTT
TRBJ1-2 | TRBV29-1 | - | - | 18 | CSVEGPNPGTDANYGYTF | TGCAGCGTTGAAGGTCCCAATCCCGGGACGGACGCTAACTATGGCTACACCTTC
TRBJ2-5 | TRBV6-1 | - | - | 15 | CASSEGFGHGETQYF | TGTGCCAGCAGTGAAGGGTTTGGGCACGGAGAGACCCAGTACTTC
TRBJ2-5 | TRBV2 | - | - | 15 | CASTTLRGGQETQYF | TGTGCCAGCACTACCCTTCGGGGTGGACAAGAGACCCAGTACTTC
TRBJ2-6 | TRBV7-2 | - | - | 19 | CASSLALYSPSSGANVLTF | TGTGCCAGCAGCTTAGCGCTGTACAGTCCGTCATCTGGGGCCAACGTCCTGACTTTC
TRBJ2-7 | TRBV11-3 | - | - | 14 | CASSFIGQYREQYF | TGTGCCAGCAGCTTTATCGGACAGTACAGGGAGCAGTACTTC
TRBJ2-1 | TRBV6-1 | - | TRBD2 | 14 | CASSETSADNEQFF | TGTGCCAGCAGTGAGACTAGCGCTGACAATGAGCAGTTCTTC
TRBJ1-1 | TRBV6-1 | - | - | 12 | CASSERRLSVVF | TGTGCCAGCAGTGAACGGCGGCTATCGGTTGTCTTT